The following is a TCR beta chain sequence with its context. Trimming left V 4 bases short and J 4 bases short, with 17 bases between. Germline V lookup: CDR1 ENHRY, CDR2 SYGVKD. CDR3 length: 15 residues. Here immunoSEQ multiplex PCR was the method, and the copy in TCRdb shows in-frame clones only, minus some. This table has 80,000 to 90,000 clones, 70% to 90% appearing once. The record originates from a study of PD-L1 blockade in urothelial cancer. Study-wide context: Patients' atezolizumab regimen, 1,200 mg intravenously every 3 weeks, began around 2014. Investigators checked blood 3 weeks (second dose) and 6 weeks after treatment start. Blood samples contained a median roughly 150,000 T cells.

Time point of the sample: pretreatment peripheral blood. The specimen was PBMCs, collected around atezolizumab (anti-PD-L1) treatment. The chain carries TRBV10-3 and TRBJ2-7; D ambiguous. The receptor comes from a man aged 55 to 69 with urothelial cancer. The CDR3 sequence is CAISAETGLSYEQYF. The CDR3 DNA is TGTGCCATCAGTGCGGAGACCGGATTGTCGTACGAGCAGTACTTC.